These 29 T cell receptor beta chains originate from one sample sequenced in a study of read filtering for tumor transcriptome and immune sequencing. From approximately 430 ng of RNA, a library with molecular barcoded alpha/delta and beta/gamma adaptors was made. Each CDR3 protein gets one entry after TCRdb re-called the reads with MiXCR. The sample has some 43,000 distinct CDR3 sequences; about an eighth are singletons. Sequenced sample: a population of CD138-negative cells sorted from bone marrow. The receptors shown here come from a donor at least 40 years old with multiple myeloma.

This clonotype was recorded at least ten times. The chain employs TRBV19 and TRBJ2-3; tentative D call: TRBD2 (5 bases). The CDR3 runs 13 residues. The V gene lost 8 bases and the J gene lost 0 bases, with 9 bases spanning the gap. Germline V gene sequence: CDR1 LNHDA, CDR2 SQIVND (reference sequence). The CDR3 coding sequence is TGTGCCAGTTGGAGCGGAAGCACAGATACGCAGTATTTT. Translation gives CASWSGSTDTQYF.

This clonotype appeared many times. The chain links TRBV20-1 to TRBJ2-7; D not resolved. Trimming pared 6 bases from V and 1 base from J, leaving 19 bases between. Germline loops: CDR1 DFQATT, CDR2 SNEGSKA (reference sequence). The length of the CDR3 is 15 residues. The CDR3 nucleotides are TGCAGTGCGCTTCGCGTGAGCGTCGGATCCTACGAGCAGTACTTC. Its protein product is CSALRVSVGSYEQYF.

In its sample, this clonotype is medium-sized. The chain couples TRBV7-8 to TRBJ2-1; tentatively, D is TRBD1 (5 bases). V dropped 5 bases and J dropped 4 bases, with 15 bases sitting between them. The V gene's germline CDR1 is SGHVS and CDR2 FQNEAQ. This CDR3 is built from 15 residues. The CDR3 loop is CASSAQMTAYNEQFF. The CDR3 bases are TGTGCCAGCAGCGCCCAAATGACAGCATACAATGAGCAGTTCTTC.

This clonotype came up many times. The chain joins TRBV28 to TRBJ1-2, with D perhaps TRBD1 (5 bases). This CDR3 is built from 15 residues. Germline V lookup: CDR1 MDHEN, CDR2 SYDVKM. Trimming removed 6 bases from V and 6 bases from J, with 20 bases in between. CDR3 protein: CASSNPGRIPDGYTF. The CDR3 DNA sequence: TGTGCCAGCAGCAACCCGGGACGGATACCGGATGGCTACACCTTC.

This clonotype was observed many times. The chain uses TRBV12-3 or TRBV12-4 and TRBJ1-5; D is possibly TRBD1 (5 bases). The V end was cut by 6 bases, the J end by 7 bases, with 10 bases between. The CDR3 totals 12 residues. The CDR3 bases are TGTGCCAGCAGGACAGAGAGGCAGCCCCAGCATTTT. It specifies CASRTERQPQHF.

This clonotype showed up many times. V usage is TRBV30 and J usage is TRBJ2-7, with D possibly TRBD2 on 6 matching bases. The CDR3 consists of 14 residues. Germline-derived CDR1 and CDR2 are GTSNPN and SVGIG (reference sequence). V was cut by 1 base and J by 2 bases, with 12 bases left in between. The CDR3 reads CAWSGRRDAYEQYF. The CDR3 coding sequence is TGTGCCTGGAGTGGCAGGCGGGATGCCTACGAGCAGTACTTC. Drawing the rest from reference TRBV30 and TRBJ2-7, the complete variable domain is SQTIHQWPATLVQPVGSPLSLECTVEGTSNPNLYWYRQAAGRGLQLLFYSVGIGQISSEVPQNLSASRPQDRQFILSSKKLLLSDSGFYLCAWSGRRDAYEQYFGPGTRLTVT.

This clonotype was observed many times. The chain combines TRBV5-6 with TRBJ1-1, with unresolved D. The CDR3 is made up of 13 amino acids. From germline, CDR1 is SGHDT and CDR2 YYEEEE. V dropped 4 bases and J dropped 5 bases, with 12 bases sitting between them. The DNA for the CDR3 is TGTGCCAGCAGCGTGAACGGGTGGACTGAAGCTTTCTTT. It specifies CASSVNGWTEAFF.

This clonotype showed up many times. The chain carries TRBV5-1 and TRBJ1-5, with a possible D match to TRBD1 (5 bases). Germline CDR1 is SGHRS and CDR2 is YFSETQ. CDR3 size: 17 residues. Trimming left V 4 bases short and J 3 bases short, with 20 bases between. CDR3 coding DNA: TGCGCCAGCAGCCCCGGGGAGGGGAGTCTTCTCAATCAGCCCCAGCATTTT. Protein product: CASSPGEGSLLNQPQHF.

This clonotype was detected ten times or more. The CDR3 nucleotides are TGCAGCGTTGAGGGCGTCACAGATACGCAGTATTTT. The encoded protein is CSVEGVTDTQYF. The V and J genes are TRBV29-1 and TRBJ2-3, with D uncertain. The V end was cut by 3 bases, the J end by 2 bases, with 6 bases between. Germline V gene sequence: CDR1 SQVTM, CDR2 ANQGSEA. CDR3 length: 12 residues.

Regarding this clonotype: A single base separates this from a much larger clone, so it may be a read error. No conserved phenylalanine or tryptophan ends this CDR3, so it is likely a read error. It is unclear where the CDR3 begins or ends on the DNA, so no DNA is shown, and the CDR3 is as TCRdb lists it. The chain links TRBV21-1 to TRBJ1-5. TRBV21-1 is reported as a pseudogene. The CDR3 length equals 14 residues, ends included. CDR3 sequence reads: CASSKARPNQPQHL.

Ten or more counts support this clonotype. This chain joins TRBV29-1 and TRBJ1-2; a possible D gene is TRBD1 (5 bases). V was cut by 5 bases and J by 3 bases, with 19 bases left in between. Per germline, CDR1 SQVTM and CDR2 ANQGSEA. The CDR3 extends over 15 amino acids. This chain's CDR3 is CSVRTPERGDYGYTF. CDR3 DNA sequence: TGCAGCGTTCGGACCCCGGAGAGGGGTGACTATGGCTACACCTTC.

This clonotype turned up a few times. The rearrangement joins TRBV23-1 to TRBJ2-7; 8 bases align to TRBD2. TRBV23-1 is placed among ORFs of uncertain function. CDR3 length: 19 amino acids. With 2 bases clipped from V and 7 bases from J, the junction kept 22 bases outside the gene matches. The CDR3 spells CASSQRGGLPSDSIDEQYF. CDR3 nucleotide sequence: TGCGCCAGCAGTCAACGCGGGGGGCTACCGTCAGATTCGATCGATGAGCAGTACTTC.

This clonotype was detected ten times or more. The rearrangement joins TRBV6-5 to TRBJ2-5, with no clear D. This CDR3 has 15 amino acids. Germline CDR1 and CDR2: MNHEY and SVGAGI. Trimming removed 8 bases from V and 5 bases from J, with 21 bases in between. Written as DNA, the CDR3 is TGTGCCAGCGGATTCCTGTCGCCGGAACAGGAGACCCAGTACTTC. Protein: CASGFLSPEQETQYF.

The table lists this clonotype with many counts. This chain connects TRBV28 to TRBJ2-1, with D perhaps assigned TRBD1 or TRBD2 (6 bases each). The CDR3 totals 13 residues. V was shortened by 8 bases and J by 3 bases, with 11 bases between the two germline ends. Per the germline V gene, CDR1 is MDHEN and CDR2 is SYDVKM. The CDR3 DNA reads as TGTGCCAGCTCGAGGGGGGACTACAATGAGCAGTTCTTC. Amino acids: CASSRGDYNEQFF.

This clonotype was counted at least ten times. This chain links TRBV10-3 with TRBJ2-1, with a possible D match to TRBD2 (5 bases). CDR3 size: 13 residues. Deletions cut 8 bases from V and 7 bases from J, with 15 bases between. Germline CDR1 reads ENHRY; CDR2 reads SYGVKD. The CDR3 reads CAIRPNGGNEQFF. Here the CDR3 DNA reads TGTGCCATCCGGCCTAACGGCGGGAATGAGCAGTTCTTC.

This clonotype has just a few counts. A much larger clonotype is one base distant, so this may be a read error. The chain couples TRBV29-1 to TRBJ2-3; D is ambiguous. Germline V gene data show CDR1 as SQVTM and CDR2 as ANQGSEA. CDR3 length equals 15 residues. Trimming left V 4 bases short and J 0 bases short, with 14 bases between. CDR3 loop: CSVVVGDHSTDTQYF. In DNA form, the CDR3 reads TGCAGCGTTGTTGTAGGAGATCATAGCACAGATACGCAGTATTTT.

Notes on this clonotype: A clone one base away is much larger, so this may be a read error. V is TRBV28 and J is TRBJ2-2; 7 positions agree with TRBD2. Germline V gene sequence: CDR1 MDHEN, CDR2 SYDVKM. The V and J ends lost 6 bases and 4 bases, in that order; junction bases with no gene match: 14. This CDR3 contains 17 residues. CDR3 sequence (DNA): TGTGCCAGCAGCCCACGACAAGCGGGAAGGGTCACCGGGGAGCTGTTTTTT. Residues: CASSPRQAGRVTGELFF.

Many counts were recorded for this clonotype. V and J are TRBV5-1 and TRBJ1-1, with a weak D call TRBD1 (5 bases). Germline-derived CDR1 and CDR2 are SGHRS and YFSETQ. The CDR3 is made up of 15 amino acids. Trimming took 2 bases from V and 0 from J, leaving 11 bases between them. Written as DNA, the CDR3 is TGCGCCAGCAGCTTCGGCGGGGGTATGAACACTGAAGCTTTCTTT. This encodes CASSFGGGMNTEAFF. Looking up the rest from reference TRBV5-1 and TRBJ1-1 gives the full variable domain: KAGVTQTPRYLIKTRGQQVTLSCSPISGHRSVSWYQQTPGQGLQFLFEYFSETQRNKGNFPGRFSGRQFSNSRSEMNVSTLELGDSALYLCASSFGGGMNTEAFFGQGTRLTVV.

V and J are TRBV7-6 and TRBJ2-7, with TRBD2 as a possible D gene (6 bases). This CDR3 comprises 14 residues. Germline V gene data show CDR1 as SGHVS and CDR2 as FNYEAQ. V was clipped by 8 bases and J by 3 bases, with 17 bases between them. This chain's CDR3 is CASSTRDGIYEQYF. CDR3 nucleotide sequence: TGTGCCAGCTCGACTAGGGACGGGATCTACGAGCAGTACTTC.

This clonotype occurred many times. The V and J genes are TRBV6-2 or TRBV6-3 and TRBJ2-5; D gene ambiguous. Germline values: CDR1 MNHEY, CDR2 SVGEGT. The CDR3 loop spans 13 amino acids. Trimming shortened V by 2 bases and J by 5 bases, and 9 bases separated the two germline ends. In DNA form, the CDR3 reads TGTGCCAGCAGTTACCGGGTGTGGGAGACCCAGTACTTC. It encodes CASSYRVWETQYF.

This clonotype has a count of ten or more. This chain joins TRBV29-1 and TRBJ2-3; a possible D gene is TRBD1 (5 bases). This CDR3 has 16 amino acids. Trimming took off 0 bases at V and 2 bases at J, with 15 bases between the two ends. Germline V CDR1 and CDR2: SQVTM, ANQGSEA. The CDR3 coding sequence is TGCAGCGTTGAAGATCTTTGGCAGGGCCCCACAGATACGCAGTATTTT. Protein: CSVEDLWQGPTDTQYF.

This clonotype was seen at least ten times. The chain uses TRBV5-1 and TRBJ2-7; D unclear. The V end lost 0 bases, the J end lost 5 bases, and 12 bases lay between the germline ends. Germline V lookup: CDR1 SGHRS, CDR2 YFSETQ. This CDR3 comprises 14 residues. The CDR3 sequence: CASSLAELLHEQYF. Here the CDR3 DNA reads TGCGCCAGCAGCTTGGCCGAACTTCTCCACGAGCAGTACTTC.

This clonotype was detected ten times or more. The chain recombines TRBV19 with TRBJ2-7, with D possibly TRBD1 on 5 matching bases. Per the germline V gene, CDR1 is LNHDA and CDR2 is SQIVND (reference sequence). Trimming left V 3 bases short and J 7 bases short, with 10 bases between. This CDR3 is built from 12 residues. CDR3 sequence reads: CASSMAGQEQYF. The CDR3 DNA follows: TGTGCCAGTAGTATGGCAGGGCAAGAGCAGTACTTC.

As regards this clonotype: A much larger clone is a single base away; this may be a read error. The V call is TRBV24-1, the J call TRBJ2-1; the D gene could be TRBD1 or TRBD2 (5 bases each). Germline-derived CDR1 and CDR2 are KGHDR and SFDVKD. The CDR3 is 16 amino acids. CDR3 sequence (DNA): TGTGCCACCAGTGACCCGGGGCCGAGCTCCTACAATAAGCAGTTCTTC. It specifies CATSDPGPSSYNKQFF.

This clonotype has at least ten counts. The chain employs TRBV7-8 and TRBJ2-1; D is possibly TRBD1 or TRBD2 (6 bases each). The CDR3 sequence is 16 residues long. With 5 bases removed from V and 5 bases from J, the gap between germline ends came to 19 bases. The V gene's germline CDR1 is SGHVS and CDR2 FQNEAQ. CDR3 sequence: CASSLSTRGADNEQFF. The CDR3 DNA reads as TGTGCCAGCAGCCTTTCCACGAGGGGGGCGGACAATGAGCAGTTCTTC. Combining the CDR3 with reference TRBV7-8 and TRBJ2-1 gives the whole variable domain GAGVSQSPRYKVAKRGQDVALRCDPISGHVSLFWYQQALGQGPEFLTYFQNEAQLDKSGLPSDRFFAERPEGSVSTLKIQRTQQEDSAVYLCASSLSTRGADNEQFFGPGTRLTVL.

Concerning this clonotype: Just one base apart from a much larger clone, this may be a read error. The chain has TRBV7-9 and TRBJ2-3; D is uncertain. This CDR3 comprises 15 residues. V lost 5 bases and J lost 2, with 14 bases in between. Germline CDR1 and CDR2: SEHNR and FQNEAQ (reference sequence). The CDR3 DNA reads as TGTGCCAGCAGCCCCGGTCAGGTTTCCACAGATACGCAGTATTTT. It encodes CASSPGQVSTDTQYF.

This clonotype was detected many times. The chain is built from TRBV2 and TRBJ2-3, with D perhaps TRBD1 (6 bases). Germline CDR1 SNHLY, CDR2 FYNNEI. The CDR3 totals 15 residues. Trimming cost V 4 bases and J 1 base, with 12 bases left between them. For the CDR3, the DNA is TGTGCCAGCAGTGGAGAGGACAGACGCACAGATACGCAGTATTTT. It is translated as CASSGEDRRTDTQYF.

Worth noting for this clonotype: A far more abundant clone sits one base away, making this likely a read error. V usage is TRBV3-1 and J usage is TRBJ1-6; possibly TRBD1 for D (5 bases). The J call may be incorrect, as the DNA end agrees better with TRBJ1-1. The CDR3 contains 16 residues. The germline V gene encodes CDR1 LGHDT and CDR2 YNNKEL (reference sequence). The CDR3, as DNA: TGTGCCAGCAGCCAAGAATCTGGGGGAGGCTGGTCTGAAGCTTTCTTT. This sequence encodes CASSQESGGGWSEAFF.

Only a few counts were recorded for this clonotype. Compared with germline, one end of the junction differs, possibly owing to a read error. The V and J genes are TRBV7-3 and TRBJ1-1; tentative D call: TRBD1 (5 bases). The germline CDR1 and CDR2 sequences are SGHTA and FQGTGA. The CDR3 length is 16 residues. For the CDR3, the DNA is TGTGCCAGCAGCTTGGGGGGAACCGGGATGAACGCTGAAGTTTTCTTT. This translates into CASSLGGTGMNAEVFF.